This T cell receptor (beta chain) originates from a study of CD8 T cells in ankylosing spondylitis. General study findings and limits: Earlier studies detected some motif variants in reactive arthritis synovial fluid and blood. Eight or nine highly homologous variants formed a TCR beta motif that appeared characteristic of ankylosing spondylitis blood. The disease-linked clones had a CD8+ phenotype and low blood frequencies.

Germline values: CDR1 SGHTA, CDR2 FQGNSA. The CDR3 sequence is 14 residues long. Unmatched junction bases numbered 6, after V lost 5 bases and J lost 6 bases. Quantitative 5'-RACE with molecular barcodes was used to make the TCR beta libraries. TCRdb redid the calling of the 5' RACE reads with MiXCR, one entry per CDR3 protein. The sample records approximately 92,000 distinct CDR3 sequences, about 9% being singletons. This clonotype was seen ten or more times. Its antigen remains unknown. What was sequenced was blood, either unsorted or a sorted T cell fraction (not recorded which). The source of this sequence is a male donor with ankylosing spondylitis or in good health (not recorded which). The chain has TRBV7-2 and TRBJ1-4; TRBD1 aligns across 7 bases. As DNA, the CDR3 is TGTGCCAGCAGCGCCGACAGGGTTGATGAAAAACTGTTTTTT. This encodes CASSADRVDEKLFF.